This TCR beta chain emerged from a study of T cell repertoires in cytomegalovirus infection. Study details: Evidence of both CMV infection and a matching HLA type came from public TCR beta signatures. General study findings and limits: Ex vivo responses were dominated by HLA-C-restricted CMV-specific TCR beta clonotypes.

With regard to this clonotype: Its antigen is still unknown.

The CDR3 loop spans 21 amino acids. V lost 3 bases and J lost 4; bases outside the gene matches: 22. Per germline, CDR1 DFQATT and CDR2 SNEGSKA (reference sequence). A single record per CDR3 protein comes from TCRdb applying MiXCR to the reads. The sample lists approximately 910,000 distinct CDR3 sequences, under 40% occurring once. Sequenced here: cultured CD8+ T cells from PBMCs, sampled from culture after CMV antigen stimulation. The chain has TRBV20-1 and TRBJ2-1, with TRBD2 matching over 12 bases. The sequence was obtained from a human donor in good health (CMV status not recorded). Some clones in this sample may be carry-over from other donors' samples. The CDR3 sequence is CSARLASGGAEDNSGYNEQFF. CDR3 nucleotide sequence: TGCAGTGCTAGGTTGGCTAGCGGGGGGGCCGAGGATAATAGTGGGTACAATGAGCAGTTCTTC.